These T cell receptor beta chains were read from a single sample in a study of cytomegalovirus exposure and HLA in healthy donors. Assay used: immunoSEQ multiplex PCR; TCRdb lists only in-frame clones, some missing. The sample shows about 160,000 clones, around 79% of them seen only once. Specimen: PBMCs. The receptors stem from a human donor in good health. Each CDR3 is given with its conserved first and last residue. The D gene is left open where the match is weak. Clone size is not always given. Where it is, it says once, few, many or a class for expanded clones.

TRBV19	-	-	TRBJ2-6	TGTGCCAGTAGTGAACAGGCAACTGGGGCCAACGTCCTGACTTTC	CASSEQATGANVLTF
TRBV10-3	once	-	TRBJ2-6	TGTGCCATCAGTGCCGCGGGGAGCTCTGGGGCCAACGTCCTGACTTTC	CAISAAGSSGANVLTF
TRBV15	-	TRBD2	TRBJ2-5	TGTGCCACCAGTCCCCGTCTAGCGGGGCCCCAAGAGACCCAGTACTTC	CATSPRLAGPQETQYF
TRBV30	-	-	TRBJ1-6	TGTGCCTGGAGTGCCAAGGGAGGGTTCGGTTCACCCCTCCACTTT	CAWSAKGGFGSPLHF
TRBV11-2	-	TRBD2	TRBJ2-3	TGTGCCAGCAGCCAGAGCGGGAGGGTACCAGATACGCAGTATTTT	CASSQSGRVPDTQYF
TRBV12-5	-	-	TRBJ2-6	TGTGCTAGTGGTTTGGTACGAGACATCCACTCTTTC	CASGLVRDIHSF
TRBV30	once	-	TRBJ2-7	TGTGCCTGGAGTGTCGGAGGAGTCTCCTACGAGCAGTACTTC	CAWSVGGVSYEQYF
TRBV7-6	once	-	TRBJ2-2	TGTGCCAGCAGCTTGGGGGCCTTGGGGGAGCTGTTTTTT	CASSLGALGELFF
TRBV2	few	-	TRBJ2-1	TGTGCCAGCAGTGGGGCCCTCCGGGAGCAGTTCTTC	CASSGALREQFF
TRBV19	-	TRBD1	TRBJ1-1	TGTGCCAGTAGTATTCCGGGACAGGGGGTAGGAACTGAAGCTTTCTTT	CASSIPGQGVGTEAFF
TRBV28	-	-	TRBJ1-5	TGTGCCAGCAGTGGGCGAAAGGAGGTAGAGCCCCAGCATTTT	CASSGRKEVEPQHF
TRBV7-2	once	-	TRBJ2-1	TGTGCCAGCAGCTCGACAAAGGTTAGGAATGTTGAGCAGTTCTTC	CASSSTKVRNVEQFF
TRBV6-1	-	-	TRBJ1-1	TGTGCCAGCAGTCCAAGCGGGGGGAACACTGAAGCTTTCTTT	CASSPSGGNTEAFF
TRBV25-1	-	TRBD1	TRBJ1-6	TGTGCCAGCACCCAGACAGGGGACGGATCACCCCTCCACTTT	CASTQTGDGSPLHF
TRBV19	-	TRBD1	TRBJ1-5	TGTGCCAGTAGTATGAGGGACAGCCTCAATCAGCCCCAGCATTTT	CASSMRDSLNQPQHF
TRBV27	few	-	TRBJ1-1	TGTGCCAGCAGCCCCGGGACTACCACTGTCATATCGAAAGCTTTCTTT	CASSPGTTTVISKAFF
TRBV4-2	-	TRBD2	TRBJ2-1	TGTGCCAGCAGCCAAGCGACCGGGACTAGCGGGGGGTGGCAGTTCTTC	CASSQATGTSGGWQFF
TRBV6-4	-	TRBD2	TRBJ2-2	TGTGCCAGCAGTGCTAGCGGGGACACCGGGGAGCTGTTTTTT	CASSASGDTGELFF
TRBV5-1	-	TRBD1	TRBJ2-7	TGCGCCAGCAGCCGGGGGTTCGGGGACAGGGCCTACGAGCAGTACTTC	CASSRGFGDRAYEQYF
TRBV13	-	TRBD2	TRBJ2-2	TGTGCCAGCAGCTCGCTAGCGGGGGGGCCCACCGGGGAGCTGTTTTTT	CASSSLAGGPTGELFF
TRBV27	-	-	TRBJ1-1	TGTGCCAGCAGACCCAGCCAGGGGAACACTGAAGCTTTCTTT	CASRPSQGNTEAFF
TRBV5-1	-	TRBD2	TRBJ2-7	TGCGCCAGCAGCACCCCCCTAGCGGGGGACCTCGGCGAGCAGTACTTC	CASSTPLAGDLGEQYF
TRBV5-1	-	TRBD2	TRBJ2-5	TGCGCCAGCAGCTCTCTATTTAGCGGGGGGGCCGCGAGTTATCAAGAGACCCAGTACTTC	CASSSLFSGGAASYQETQYF
TRBV2	-	-	TRBJ2-1	TGTGCCAGCAGTGAATGGGGCAGGAGCTCCTACAATGAGCAGTTCTTC	CASSEWGRSSYNEQFF
TRBV25-1	-	-	TRBJ1-3	TGTGCCAGCAGTACGACAGGTTCCTCTGGAAACACCATATATTTT	CASSTTGSSGNTIYF
TRBV27	-	-	TRBJ2-3	TGTGCCAGCAGTGCCGTTGGAGGGCCTAGCACAGATACGCAGTATTTT	CASSAVGGPSTDTQYF
TRBV28	-	-	TRBJ1-3	TGTGCCAGCAGTTTGGAAAAAGGGGGACCGCACTCTGGAAACACCATATATTTT	CASSLEKGGPHSGNTIYF
TRBV18	-	-	TRBJ1-2	TGTGCCAGCTCAACGGGGAACTATGGCTACACCTTC	CASSTGNYGYTF
TRBV10-3	-	TRBD2	TRBJ2-5	TGTGCCATCAGTGAGTCGGGTAGCGGGGGCAAAGAGACCCAGTACTTC	CAISESGSGGKETQYF
TRBV27	-	-	TRBJ1-5	TGTGCCAGCAGTCCCTATTTGGGAGTAAGCAATCAGCCCCAGCATTTT	CASSPYLGVSNQPQHF
TRBV30	-	TRBD1	TRBJ2-7	TGTGCCTGGAGTGGCGGGACAGGGGGCATCTACGAGCAGTACTTC	CAWSGGTGGIYEQYF
TRBV6-4	-	TRBD2	TRBJ2-3	TGTGCCAGCAGTGGACTAGCGGGGCCATCAGATACGCAGTATTTT	CASSGLAGPSDTQYF
TRBV7-6	-	TRBD2	TRBJ2-1	TGTGCCAGCAGCTCCGCGGCGCTAGCGGGAGGGTATGAGCAGTTCTTC	CASSSAALAGGYEQFF
TRBV5-1	-	TRBD2	TRBJ2-1	TGCGCCAGCAGCTTGGTGGGGGTAGCGGGCCTTAATGAGCAGTTCTTC	CASSLVGVAGLNEQFF
TRBV5-1	-	TRBD2	TRBJ2-1	TGCGCCAGCAAGACTAGCGGGGGCCCGAACAATGAGCAGTTCTTC	CASKTSGGPNNEQFF
TRBV6-6	few	TRBD2	TRBJ2-3	TGTGCCAGCAGTCCACTAGCGGGGGTCTCCGATACGCAGTATTTT	CASSPLAGVSDTQYF
TRBV27	-	-	TRBJ2-1	TGTGCCAGCAGTTTATCCGGCGGGGCGAGGGGTGAGCAGTTCTTC	CASSLSGGARGEQFF
TRBV18	-	TRBD1	TRBJ1-2	TGTGCCAGCTCACCACTCACAGGGGGCGATGGCTACACCTTC	CASSPLTGGDGYTF
TRBV6-5	-	-	TRBJ2-3	TGTGCCAGCAGTTCTAGAAGCGGCGCTAGCACAGATACGCAGTATTTT	CASSSRSGASTDTQYF
TRBV10-3	-	TRBD2	TRBJ2-5	TGTGCCATCAGTGAGTCGGGACTAGCGGACACCAAAGAGACCCAGTACTTC	CAISESGLADTKETQYF
TRBV19	few	TRBD2	TRBJ2-1	TGTGCCAGTAGTACCCACTCCCTAGCGGGGGGTTTGAGTAATGAGCAGTTCTTC	CASSTHSLAGGLSNEQFF
TRBV6-6	-	-	TRBJ2-5	TGTGCCAGCACTCGGTCAGGGACCCAGTACTTC	CASTRSGTQYF
TRBV7-9	-	-	TRBJ2-2	TGTGCCAGCAGCTTAGTTCGCCTACACCGGGACACCGGGGAGCTGTTTTTT	CASSLVRLHRDTGELFF
TRBV5-4	-	TRBD1	TRBJ2-3	TGTGCCAGCAGTTTCGACAGGGGGCGTGATACGCAGTATTTT	CASSFDRGRDTQYF
TRBV19	few	TRBD1	TRBJ1-1	TGTGCCAGTAGCCCAGGGACAGGGAATATGTGGACTGAAGCTTTCTTT	CASSPGTGNMWTEAFF